This section outlines one TCR beta chain sequence together with its context. The sample belongs to a study of cytomegalovirus exposure and HLA in healthy donors. Study-level information: The use of the same platform for the 100 to 150 validation repertoires and the 550 to 850 first-cohort repertoires was reported by a later analysis.

The table came from immunoSEQ multiplex PCR; TCRdb's copy has only in-frame clones and leaves some out. This sample has fewer than 80,000 clones, with over 90% found just once. Germline CDR1 is MNHNS and CDR2 is SASEGT. With 0 bases clipped from V and 10 bases from J, the junction kept 15 bases outside the gene matches. The CDR3 contains 17 residues. The sequenced sample consisted of PBMCs. This clonotype was sampled from a woman in her late teens or twenties in good health and CMV-seropositive. This rearrangement joins TRBV6-1 to TRBJ2-1; 7 bases match TRBD2. In DNA form, the CDR3 reads TGTGCCAGCAGTGAAGCGTCCGGGGAGGGCACCCAAGGGGAGCAGTTCTTC. Protein sequence: CASSEASGEGTQGEQFF.